This T cell receptor beta chain is from a study of blood T cell repertoires in COVID-19 (dated by TCRdb to the early 2020s). Concerning the study at large: Samples from collaborators originated in the United States, Italy and Spain and spanned both the acute and convalescent phases of COVID-19. The prospective study material was composed of cDNA or gDNA derived from T cells, B-cell-depleted T cells, or PBMCs. A de-identified subject ID, COVID-19 status, age in years and sex were almost always included in the sample metadata. Deeply sampled blood TCRbeta repertoires from subjects exposed to, actively infected with, or recovered from COVID-19 were included in the dataset. The repertoires were made available in a free public database intended to serve as a resource for research on the immune response to SARS-CoV-2. The samples were drawn from the first 160 participants of the ongoing ImmuneRACE study and from over 950 subjects provided by 6 global collaborators. Where HLA class I and class II types were available, the types were taken from metadata supplied by the sample provider, not from assay-based typing.

TCRbeta CDR3 regions were amplified from genomic DNA using the immunoSEQ Assay, a bias-controlled multiplex PCR. From the authors' description of their analysis: The number of nucleated cells in each sample was estimated from the amplification of reference gene primers within the assay. Sequence reads were collapsed and filtered to measure the absolute abundance of every unique TCRbeta CDR3 rearrangement. Productive Simpson clonality was computed per sample as the square root of Simpson's diversity index over productive rearrangements. Imported from immuneACCESS, the table was reduced by TCRdb to in-frame sequences with V and J called. These copies leave out some clones; in studies compared against another copy, an unresolved V gene accounts for under half, and the cause of the remainder is not known. From that table come the V and J calls and clone size; the DNA was used to work out D and trimming. The sample table records about 140,000 clones; approximately 85% of these occur just once. In total, the top ten clones hold 2.5% to 3% of the sample.

About this clone itself: The antigen it recognizes is unknown. The junction departs from the called germline gene at one end, perhaps through a read error.

Measured from the cysteine to the phenylalanine, the CDR3 is 13 residues long. Of the read, only the CDR3 DNA is kept; its 39 bases are in frame from base 1. CDR1 and CDR2, per the germline V gene (reference sequence), are SSHAT and FNYEAQ. Broader findings and caveats from the paper: The quantity of clinical and demographic metadata differed by source and by participant and was supplied without curation.

The collaborating institutions used their own protocols to collect whole blood in K2EDTA tubes. Collaborator samples were shipped for TCRbeta analysis as frozen whole blood, isolated PBMCs, or DNA extracted from either sample type. The chain is made from TRBV7-7 and TRBJ1-2; TRBD1 could be the D gene, as 5 bases match. Input material: peripheral blood. The source of this sequence is a man aged 50 or older with acute or convalescent COVID-19. The CDR3 has the sequence CASSPRVGGEYTF. DNA sequence: TGTGCTAGCAGCCCAAGAGTGGGAGGGGAATACACCTTC. Here the CDR3 is joined to the reference TRBV7-7 and TRBJ1-2 genes, and the full variable domain is: GAGVSQSPRYKVTKRGQDVTLRCDPISSHATLYWYQQALGQGPEFLTYFNYEAQPDKSGLPSDRFSAERPEGSISTLTIQRTEQRDSAMYRCASSPRVGGEYTFGSGTRLTVV.